These T cell receptor beta chains were read from a single sample in a study of response to subunit inactivated influenza vaccine. TCRdb analysed the RT-PCR reads with MiXCR anew, one entry per CDR3 protein. The sample lists about 520,000 distinct CDR3 sequences; 25% were seen once. The sample consisted of CD4+ T cells sorted from PBMCs, taken 5 to 6 days after vaccination. The receptors derive from a man aged 50 or older who received an inactivated influenza vaccine. CDR3s leave out the opening cysteine and the closing phenylalanine or tryptophan. Each record gives: V gene, CDR3 protein.

v_call: TRBV19; cdr3_aa: AAGYRQPQH
v_call: TRBV9; cdr3_aa: ASSPRWGSGNEQF
v_call: TRBV2; cdr3_aa: TSSLYEIWGTGAYEQY
v_call: TRBV6-1; cdr3_aa: ASRLQFQETQY
v_call: TRBV20-1; cdr3_aa: SARAGNEQF
v_call: TRBV27; cdr3_aa: ASSLSTLQGELF
v_call: TRBV5-5; cdr3_aa: LRLAAVGDQY
v_call: TRBV7-9; cdr3_aa: ASSLGADSAEAF
v_call: TRBV6-2/TRBV6-3; cdr3_aa: ASSYGKGQPQH
v_call: TRBV6-5; cdr3_aa: ASSYSRGNAYEQY
v_call: TRBV12-3/TRBV12-4; cdr3_aa: ASTNIQGLGQPQH
v_call: TRBV4-3; cdr3_aa: ASSQDWTYNSPLH
v_call: TRBV2; cdr3_aa: ASTRGRQGISGYT
v_call: TRBV12-3/TRBV12-4; cdr3_aa: ASSLGGGQGAREQF
v_call: TRBV28; cdr3_aa: ASRTPAEHGEEQF
v_call: TRBV5-1; cdr3_aa: ASSLGGGPTSEQY
v_call: TRBV6-2/TRBV6-3; cdr3_aa: ASNSYSSADYNEQF
v_call: TRBV5-1; cdr3_aa: ASSPGQEYEKLF
v_call: TRBV4-2; cdr3_aa: ASSQALLRGAGETQY
v_call: TRBV20-1; cdr3_aa: SATGVLAGGDEQY